Listed below are T cell receptor beta chains from one sample, sequenced in a study of cytomegalovirus exposure and HLA in healthy donors. The assay was immunoSEQ multiplex PCR, and TCRdb's table has in-frame clones only and misses some. Of about 200,000 clones listed, about four fifths are singletons. The specimen sequenced was PBMCs. The source is a woman aged 18-35 years in good health and CMV-seronegative. CDR3s include the opening cysteine and the closing phenylalanine or tryptophan. Fields, in order: V gene, D gene, J gene, clone size, CDR3 protein, CDR3 DNA. The D gene is left open where the match is weak. The listing skips clone size in some rows; elsewhere it reads once, few, many or a size class.

V: TRBV1
D: -
J: TRBJ1-4
size: -
CDR3: CTSSQRCHRGNEKLFF
DNA: TGCACCAGCAGCCAGCGCTGCCACAGGGGTAATGAAAAACTGTTTTTT

V: TRBV29-1
D: -
J: TRBJ2-7
size: once
CDR3: CSSSGPGTYEQYF
DNA: TGCAGCTCATCTGGGCCAGGGACCTACGAGCAGTACTTC

V: TRBV19
D: -
J: TRBJ2-1
size: -
CDR3: CASKVDNFPYNEQFF
DNA: TGTGCCAGTAAAGTAGACAATTTCCCCTACAATGAGCAGTTCTTC

V: TRBV19
D: -
J: TRBJ2-2
size: -
CDR3: CASSVVGITGELFF
DNA: TGTGCCAGTAGCGTTGTCGGGATCACCGGGGAGCTGTTTTTT

V: TRBV12-5
D: -
J: TRBJ1-1
size: -
CDR3: CASAQSGLNTEAFF
DNA: TGTGCTAGTGCTCAAAGTGGGCTGAACACTGAAGCTTTCTTT

V: TRBV12-5
D: -
J: TRBJ2-3
size: -
CDR3: CASGFEGVSTDTQYF
DNA: TGTGCTAGTGGTTTTGAGGGAGTCAGCACAGATACGCAGTATTTT

V: TRBV5-1
D: TRBD1
J: TRBJ1-2
size: once
CDR3: CASSFTGESGGYTF
DNA: TGCGCCAGCAGCTTTACAGGGGAGTCCGGTGGCTACACCTTC

V: TRBV7-2
D: TRBD1
J: TRBJ2-2
size: once
CDR3: CASSFRDRGHTTNTGELFF
DNA: TGTGCCAGCAGCTTCCGGGACAGGGGACACACTACAAACACCGGGGAGCTGTTTTTT

V: TRBV21-1
D: -
J: TRBJ2-3
size: -
CDR3: CASSRPGRECTDTQYF
DNA: TGTGCCAGCAGCCGTCCCGGCCGGGAGTGCACAGATACGCAGTATTTT

V: TRBV7-2
D: -
J: TRBJ2-3
size: -
CDR3: CASSSFTDTQYF
DNA: TGTGCCAGCAGCTCTTTCACAGATACGCAGTATTTT

V: TRBV6-5
D: -
J: TRBJ2-7
size: -
CDR3: CASSYSGQGGDEQYF
DNA: TGTGCCAGCAGTTACTCGGGGCAGGGAGGAGACGAGCAGTACTTC

V: TRBV18
D: TRBD1
J: TRBJ2-2
size: -
CDR3: CASSGQGTSGELFF
DNA: TGTGCCAGCTCAGGACAGGGGACTTCCGGGGAGCTGTTTTTT

V: TRBV18
D: -
J: TRBJ1-3
size: -
CDR3: CASSPTESSGNTIYF
DNA: TGTGCCAGCTCACCAACGGAGAGCTCTGGAAACACCATATATTTT

V: TRBV19
D: TRBD2
J: TRBJ2-7
size: -
CDR3: CASSARASGSYEQYF
DNA: TGTGCCAGTAGTGCCCGGGCTAGCGGGAGCTACGAGCAGTACTTC

V: TRBV7-9
D: -
J: TRBJ2-7
size: -
CDR3: CASSPRGGALEQYF
DNA: TGTGCCAGCAGCCCCAGGGGTGGAGCCCTCGAGCAGTACTTC

V: TRBV9
D: TRBD1
J: TRBJ2-2
size: -
CDR3: CASSERGQKTGELFF
DNA: TGTGCCAGCAGCGAAAGGGGACAGAAGACCGGGGAGCTGTTTTTT

V: TRBV5-1
D: TRBD2
J: TRBJ2-1
size: few
CDR3: CASSLEGSGSSYNEQFF
DNA: TGCGCCAGCAGCTTGGAAGGTAGCGGGAGTTCCTACAATGAGCAGTTCTTC

V: TRBV30
D: -
J: TRBJ2-7
size: -
CDR3: CAWSDLGEQYF
DNA: TGTGCCTGGAGCGATCTAGGCGAGCAGTACTTC

V: TRBV5-4
D: TRBD1
J: TRBJ1-2
size: -
CDR3: CASSLGQGAVNYGYTF
DNA: TGTGCCAGCAGCTTGGGGCAGGGGGCGGTCAACTATGGCTACACCTTC

V: TRBV9
D: TRBD2
J: TRBJ2-1
size: -
CDR3: CASSTSSGSSYNEQFF
DNA: TGTGCCAGCAGCACCTCTAGCGGGAGCTCCTACAATGAGCAGTTCTTC

V: TRBV5-1
D: TRBD1
J: TRBJ1-1
size: few
CDR3: CASSSPRQGGTEAFF
DNA: TGCGCCAGCAGCTCCCCTAGACAGGGCGGCACTGAAGCTTTCTTT

V: TRBV27
D: -
J: TRBJ2-3
size: -
CDR3: CASSSTGTPGWLDTQYF
DNA: TGTGCCAGCAGTTCCACCGGGACACCCGGGTGGTTAGATACGCAGTATTTT

V: TRBV6-5
D: -
J: TRBJ2-2
size: -
CDR3: CASSLGLTGAGELFF
DNA: TGTGCCAGCAGTCTCGGACTCACTGGGGCCGGGGAGCTGTTTTTT

V: TRBV28
D: TRBD1
J: TRBJ2-2
size: -
CDR3: CASSLRTGNTGELFF
DNA: TGTGCCAGCAGTTTACGGACAGGGAACACCGGGGAGCTGTTTTTT

V: TRBV7-7
D: -
J: TRBJ2-5
size: -
CDR3: CASSLDAGGQETQYF
DNA: TGTGCCAGCAGCTTAGATGCGGGCGGCCAAGAGACCCAGTACTTC

V: TRBV28
D: TRBD2
J: TRBJ2-7
size: -
CDR3: CASRGRGTSVSYEQYF
DNA: TGTGCCAGCAGAGGTCGGGGGACTAGCGTCTCCTACGAGCAGTACTTC

V: TRBV4-2
D: TRBD2
J: TRBJ2-7
size: few
CDR3: CASSPRTSGIGRQYF
DNA: TGTGCCAGCAGCCCCCGGACTAGCGGGATCGGTAGGCAGTACTTC

V: TRBV19
D: -
J: TRBJ2-2
size: once
CDR3: CASSIEGRGTGELFF
DNA: TGTGCCAGTAGTATTGAAGGGAGAGGCACCGGGGAGCTGTTTTTT

V: TRBV6-1
D: TRBD1
J: TRBJ2-1
size: few
CDR3: CASSRTGISYNEQFF
DNA: TGTGCCAGCAGTCGGACAGGGATTTCCTACAATGAGCAGTTCTTC

V: TRBV15
D: -
J: TRBJ1-2
size: -
CDR3: CATSRDRGGYTF
DNA: TGTGCCACCAGCAGAGACAGGGGAGGCTACACCTTC

V: TRBV7-9
D: -
J: TRBJ2-1
size: -
CDR3: CASSSGKRGRSYNEQFF
DNA: TGTGCCAGCAGCTCCGGGAAGAGAGGACGCTCCTACAATGAGCAGTTCTTC

V: TRBV18
D: -
J: TRBJ1-1
size: -
CDR3: CASSETLNTEAFF
DNA: TGTGCCAGCTCAGAGACATTGAACACTGAAGCTTTCTTT

V: TRBV6-5
D: -
J: TRBJ2-3
size: few
CDR3: CASSPTVGPRTQYF
DNA: TGTGCCAGCAGCCCGACCGTGGGGCCTCGTACGCAGTATTTT

V: TRBV4-3
D: -
J: TRBJ2-1
size: -
CDR3: CASSQDQRQPTDEQFF
DNA: TGCGCCAGCAGCCAAGATCAGAGGCAACCGACGGATGAGCAGTTCTTC